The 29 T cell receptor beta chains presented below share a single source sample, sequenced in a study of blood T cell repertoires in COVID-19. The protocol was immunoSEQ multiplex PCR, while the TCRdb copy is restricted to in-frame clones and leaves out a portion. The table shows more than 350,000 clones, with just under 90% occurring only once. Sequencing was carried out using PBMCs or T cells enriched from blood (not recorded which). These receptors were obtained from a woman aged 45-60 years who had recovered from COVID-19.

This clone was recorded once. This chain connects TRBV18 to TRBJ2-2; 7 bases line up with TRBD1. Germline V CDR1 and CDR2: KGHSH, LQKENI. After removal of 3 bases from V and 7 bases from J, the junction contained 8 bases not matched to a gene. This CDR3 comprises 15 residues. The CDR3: CASSPGTAGFGELFF. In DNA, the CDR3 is TGTGCCAGCTCACCGGGGACAGCAGGATTCGGGGAGCTGTTTTTT. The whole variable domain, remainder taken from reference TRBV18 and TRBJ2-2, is NAGVMQNPRHLVRRRGQEARLRCSPMKGHSHVYWYRQLPEEGLKFMVYLQKENIIDESGMPKERFSAEFPKEGPSILRIQQVVRGDSAAYFCASSPGTAGFGELFFGEGSRLTVL.

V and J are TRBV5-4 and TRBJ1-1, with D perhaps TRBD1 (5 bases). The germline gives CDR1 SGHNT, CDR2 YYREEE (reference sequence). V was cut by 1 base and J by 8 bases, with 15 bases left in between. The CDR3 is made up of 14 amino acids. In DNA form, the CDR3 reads TGTGCCAGCAGCTTGAATCAGGGCGGGAGGGAAGCTTTCTTT. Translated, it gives CASSLNQGGREAFF. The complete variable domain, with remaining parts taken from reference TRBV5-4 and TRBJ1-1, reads ETGVTQSPTHLIKTRGQQVTLRCSSQSGHNTVSWYQQALGQGPQFIFQYYREEENGRGNFPPRFSGLQFPNYSSELNVNALELDDSALYLCASSLNQGGREAFFGQGTRLTVV.

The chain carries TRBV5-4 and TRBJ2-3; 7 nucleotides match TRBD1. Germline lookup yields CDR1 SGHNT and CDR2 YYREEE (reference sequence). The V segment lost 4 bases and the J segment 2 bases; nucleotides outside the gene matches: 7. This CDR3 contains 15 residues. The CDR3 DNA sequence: TGTGCCAGCAGCCCAACACAGGGGACCACAGATACGCAGTATTTT. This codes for CASSPTQGTTDTQYF.

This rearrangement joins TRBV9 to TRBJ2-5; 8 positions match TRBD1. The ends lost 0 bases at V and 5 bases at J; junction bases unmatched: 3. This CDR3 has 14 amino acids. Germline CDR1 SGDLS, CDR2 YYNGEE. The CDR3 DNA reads TGTGCCAGCAGCGTAGCAGGGGGCGGCGAGACCCAGTACTTC. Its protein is CASSVAGGGETQYF.

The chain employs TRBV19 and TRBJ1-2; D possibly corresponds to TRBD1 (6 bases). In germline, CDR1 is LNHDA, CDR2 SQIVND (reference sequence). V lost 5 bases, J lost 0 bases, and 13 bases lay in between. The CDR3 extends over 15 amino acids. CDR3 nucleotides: TGTGCCAGTAGTTCAGGGGCTGCGGCTAACTATGGCTACACCTTC. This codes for CASSSGAAANYGYTF. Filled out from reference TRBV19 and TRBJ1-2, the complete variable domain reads DGGITQSPKYLFRKEGQNVTLSCEQNLNHDAMYWYRQDPGQGLRLIYYSQIVNDFQKGDIAEGYSVSREKKESFPLTVTSAQKNPTAFYLCASSSGAAANYGYTFGSGTRLTVV.

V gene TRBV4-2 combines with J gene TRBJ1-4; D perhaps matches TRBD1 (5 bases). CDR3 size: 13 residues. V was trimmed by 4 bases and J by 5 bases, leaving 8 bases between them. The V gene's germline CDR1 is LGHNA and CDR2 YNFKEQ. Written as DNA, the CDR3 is TGTGCCAGCAGCCCCCGGGGGAATGAAAAACTGTTTTTT. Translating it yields CASSPRGNEKLFF.

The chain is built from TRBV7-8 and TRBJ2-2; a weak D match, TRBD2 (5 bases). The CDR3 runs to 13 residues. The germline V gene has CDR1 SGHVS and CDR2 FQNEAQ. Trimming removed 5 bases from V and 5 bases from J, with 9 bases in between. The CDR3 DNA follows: TGTGCCAGCAGCCCCGGGATAACCGGGGAGCTGTTTTTT. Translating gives CASSPGITGELFF.

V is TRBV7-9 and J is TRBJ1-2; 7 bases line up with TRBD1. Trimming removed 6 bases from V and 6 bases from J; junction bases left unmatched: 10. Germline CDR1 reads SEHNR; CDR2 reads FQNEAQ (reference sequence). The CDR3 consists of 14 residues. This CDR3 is CASSPKRQGDGYTF. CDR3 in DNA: TGTGCCAGCAGTCCCAAGAGACAGGGTGATGGCTACACCTTC.

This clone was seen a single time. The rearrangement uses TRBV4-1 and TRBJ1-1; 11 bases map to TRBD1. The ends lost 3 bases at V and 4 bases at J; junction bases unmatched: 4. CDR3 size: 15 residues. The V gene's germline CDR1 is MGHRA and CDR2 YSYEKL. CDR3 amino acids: CASSQSGTGGTEAFF. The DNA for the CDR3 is TGCGCCAGCAGCCAGTCCGGGACAGGGGGCACTGAAGCTTTCTTT.

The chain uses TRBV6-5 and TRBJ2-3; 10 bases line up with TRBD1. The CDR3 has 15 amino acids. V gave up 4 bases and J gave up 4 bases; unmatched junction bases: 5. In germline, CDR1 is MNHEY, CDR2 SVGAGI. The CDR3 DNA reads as TGTGCCAGCAGTTTGACAGGGGGCGGGTCAGATACGCAGTATTTT. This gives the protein CASSLTGGGSDTQYF.

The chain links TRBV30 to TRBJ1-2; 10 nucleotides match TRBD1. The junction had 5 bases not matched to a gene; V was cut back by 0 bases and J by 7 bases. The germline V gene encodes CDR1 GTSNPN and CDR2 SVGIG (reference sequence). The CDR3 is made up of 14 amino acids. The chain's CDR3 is CAWSVLDRGGGYTF. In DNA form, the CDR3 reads TGTGCCTGGAGTGTACTGGACAGGGGGGGTGGCTACACCTTC.

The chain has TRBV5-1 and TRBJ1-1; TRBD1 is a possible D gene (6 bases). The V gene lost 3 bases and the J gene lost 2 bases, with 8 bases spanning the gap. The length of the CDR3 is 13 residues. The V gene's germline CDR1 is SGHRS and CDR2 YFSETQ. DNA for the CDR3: TGCGCCAGCAGCTGGGGGACAAACACTGAAGCTTTCTTT. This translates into CASSWGTNTEAFF. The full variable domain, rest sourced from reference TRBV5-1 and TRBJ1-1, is KAGVTQTPRYLIKTRGQQVTLSCSPISGHRSVSWYQQTPGQGLQFLFEYFSETQRNKGNFPGRFSGRQFSNSRSEMNVSTLELGDSALYLCASSWGTNTEAFFGQGTRLTVV.

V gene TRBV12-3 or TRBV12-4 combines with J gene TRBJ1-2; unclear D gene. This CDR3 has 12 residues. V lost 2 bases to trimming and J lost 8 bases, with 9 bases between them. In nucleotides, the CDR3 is TGTGCCAGCAGTTTATGGCAGCGAGGCTACACCTTC. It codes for CASSLWQRGYTF.

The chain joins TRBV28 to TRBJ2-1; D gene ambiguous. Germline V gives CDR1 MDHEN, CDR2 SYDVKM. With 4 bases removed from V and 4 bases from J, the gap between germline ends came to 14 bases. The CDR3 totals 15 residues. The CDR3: CASSSPGWVYNEQFF. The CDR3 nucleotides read TGTGCCAGCAGTTCCCCCGGGTGGGTTTACAATGAGCAGTTCTTC.

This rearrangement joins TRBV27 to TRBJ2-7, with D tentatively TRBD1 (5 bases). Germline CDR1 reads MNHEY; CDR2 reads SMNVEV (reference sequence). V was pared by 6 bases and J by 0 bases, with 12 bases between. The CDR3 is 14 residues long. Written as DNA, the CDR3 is TGTGCCAGCAGCGACAGCCCAAACTCCTACGAGCAGTACTTC. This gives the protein CASSDSPNSYEQYF.

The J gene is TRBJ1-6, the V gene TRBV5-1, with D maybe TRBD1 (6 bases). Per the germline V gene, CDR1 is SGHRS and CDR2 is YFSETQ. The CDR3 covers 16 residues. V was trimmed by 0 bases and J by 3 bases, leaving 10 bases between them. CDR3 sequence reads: CASSLGQDLYNSPLHF. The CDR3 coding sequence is TGCGCCAGCAGCTTGGGACAGGACCTCTATAATTCACCCCTCCACTTT.

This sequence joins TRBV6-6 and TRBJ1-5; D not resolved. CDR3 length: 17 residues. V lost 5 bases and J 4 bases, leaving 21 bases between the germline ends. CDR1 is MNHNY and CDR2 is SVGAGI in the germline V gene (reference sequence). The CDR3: CASSHNSLRGFNQPQHF. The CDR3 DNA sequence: TGTGCCAGCAGTCACAATTCACTACGGGGTTTTAATCAGCCCCAGCATTTT.

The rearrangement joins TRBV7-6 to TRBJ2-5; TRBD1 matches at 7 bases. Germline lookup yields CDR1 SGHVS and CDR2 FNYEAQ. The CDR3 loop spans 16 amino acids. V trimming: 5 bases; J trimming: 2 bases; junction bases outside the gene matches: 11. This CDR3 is CASSQSPQGWQETQYF. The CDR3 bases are TGTGCCAGCAGCCAATCTCCACAGGGGTGGCAAGAGACCCAGTACTTC.

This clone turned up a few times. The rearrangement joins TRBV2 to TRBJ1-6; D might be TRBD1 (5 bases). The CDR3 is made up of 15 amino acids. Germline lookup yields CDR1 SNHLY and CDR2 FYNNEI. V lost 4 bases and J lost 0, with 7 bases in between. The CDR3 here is CASSGQSSYNSPLHF. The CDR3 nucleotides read TGTGCCAGCAGTGGACAGAGCTCCTATAATTCACCCCTCCACTTT.

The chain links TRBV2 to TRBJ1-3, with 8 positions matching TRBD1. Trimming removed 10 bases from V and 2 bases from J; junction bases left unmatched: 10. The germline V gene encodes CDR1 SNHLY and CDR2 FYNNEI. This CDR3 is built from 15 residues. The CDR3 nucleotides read TGTGCCACCTCATTCCAGGGGGCCCCTGGAAACACCATATATTTT. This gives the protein CATSFQGAPGNTIYF.

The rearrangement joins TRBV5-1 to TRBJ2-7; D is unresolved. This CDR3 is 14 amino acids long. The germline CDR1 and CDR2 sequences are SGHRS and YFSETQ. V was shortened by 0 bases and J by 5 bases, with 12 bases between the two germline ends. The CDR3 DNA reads TGCGCCAGCAGCTTGGTTCCGGGTTCCCACGAGCAGTACTTC. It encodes CASSLVPGSHEQYF.

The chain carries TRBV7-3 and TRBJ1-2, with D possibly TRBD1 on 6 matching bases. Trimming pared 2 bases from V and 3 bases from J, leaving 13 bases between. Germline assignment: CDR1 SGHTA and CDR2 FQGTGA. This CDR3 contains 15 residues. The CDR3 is CASSLESGDDYGYTF. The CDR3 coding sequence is TGTGCCAGCAGCTTAGAGTCAGGGGACGACTATGGCTACACCTTC.

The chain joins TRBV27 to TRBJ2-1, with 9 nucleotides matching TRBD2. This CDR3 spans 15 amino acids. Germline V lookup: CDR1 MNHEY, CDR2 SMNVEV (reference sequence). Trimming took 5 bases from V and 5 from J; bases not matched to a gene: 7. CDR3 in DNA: TGTGCCAGCAGTACAAGCGGGGGGCGACACAATGAGCAGTTCTTC. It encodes CASSTSGGRHNEQFF.

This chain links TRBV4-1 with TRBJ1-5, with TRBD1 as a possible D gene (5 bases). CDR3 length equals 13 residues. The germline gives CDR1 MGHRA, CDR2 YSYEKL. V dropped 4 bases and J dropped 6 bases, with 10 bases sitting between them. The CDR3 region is CASSRSRGQPQHF. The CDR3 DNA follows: TGCGCCAGCAGCCGCTCAAGGGGTCAGCCCCAGCATTTT.

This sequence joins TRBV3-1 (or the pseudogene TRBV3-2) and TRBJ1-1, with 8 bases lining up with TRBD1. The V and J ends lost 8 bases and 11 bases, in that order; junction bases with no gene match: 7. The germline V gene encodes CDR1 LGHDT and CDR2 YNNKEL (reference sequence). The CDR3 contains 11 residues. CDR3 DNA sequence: TGTGCCAGCTCCCAGGGGGCGGACGCTTTCTTT. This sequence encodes CASSQGADAFF.

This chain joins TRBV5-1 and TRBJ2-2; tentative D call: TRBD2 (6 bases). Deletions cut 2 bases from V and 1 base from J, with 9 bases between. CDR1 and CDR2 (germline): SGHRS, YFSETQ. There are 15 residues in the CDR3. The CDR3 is CASSFRGLNTGELFF. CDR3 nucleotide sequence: TGCGCCAGCAGCTTCCGGGGGTTGAACACCGGGGAGCTGTTTTTT.

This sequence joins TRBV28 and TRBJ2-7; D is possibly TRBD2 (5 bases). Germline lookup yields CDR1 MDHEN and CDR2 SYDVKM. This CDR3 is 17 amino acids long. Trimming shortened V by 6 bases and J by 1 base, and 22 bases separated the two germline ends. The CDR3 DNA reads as TGTGCCAGCAGACGGGCTAGCTCTGTTCCGAGTTCCTACGAGCAGTACTTC. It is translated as CASRRASSVPSSYEQYF.

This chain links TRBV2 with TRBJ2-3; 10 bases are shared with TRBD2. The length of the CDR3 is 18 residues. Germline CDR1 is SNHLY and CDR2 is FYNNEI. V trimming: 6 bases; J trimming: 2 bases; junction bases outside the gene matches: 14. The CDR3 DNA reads TGTGCCAGCAGGGTGGGGGCTAGCGGGGGTCCTTTCACAGATACGCAGTATTTT. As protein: CASRVGASGGPFTDTQYF.

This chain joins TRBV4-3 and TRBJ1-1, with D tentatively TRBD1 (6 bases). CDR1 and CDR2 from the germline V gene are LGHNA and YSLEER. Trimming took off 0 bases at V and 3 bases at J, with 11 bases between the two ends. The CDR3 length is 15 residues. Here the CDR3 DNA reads TGCGCCAGCAGCCAAGAAGGGGGTGGAGACACTGAAGCTTTCTTT. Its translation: CASSQEGGGDTEAFF.